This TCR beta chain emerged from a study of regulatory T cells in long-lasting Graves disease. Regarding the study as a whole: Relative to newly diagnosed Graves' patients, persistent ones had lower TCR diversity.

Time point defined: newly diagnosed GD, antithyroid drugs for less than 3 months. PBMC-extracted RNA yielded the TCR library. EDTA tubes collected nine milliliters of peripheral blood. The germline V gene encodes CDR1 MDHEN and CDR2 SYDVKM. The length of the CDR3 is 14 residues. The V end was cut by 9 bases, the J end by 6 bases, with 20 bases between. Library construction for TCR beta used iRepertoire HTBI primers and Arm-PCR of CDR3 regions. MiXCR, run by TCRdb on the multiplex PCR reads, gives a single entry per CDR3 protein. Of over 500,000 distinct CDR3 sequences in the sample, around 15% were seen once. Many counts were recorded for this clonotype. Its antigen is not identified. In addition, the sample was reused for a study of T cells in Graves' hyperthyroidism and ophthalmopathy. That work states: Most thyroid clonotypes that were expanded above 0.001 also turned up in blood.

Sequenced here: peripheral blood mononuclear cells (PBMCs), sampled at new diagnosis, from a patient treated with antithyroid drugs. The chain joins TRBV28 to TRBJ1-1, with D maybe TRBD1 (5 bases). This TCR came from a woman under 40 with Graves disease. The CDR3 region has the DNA TGTGCCAGTCAACTGGGGGGGGGGAAGGCTGAAGCTTTCTTT. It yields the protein CASQLGGGKAEAFF.